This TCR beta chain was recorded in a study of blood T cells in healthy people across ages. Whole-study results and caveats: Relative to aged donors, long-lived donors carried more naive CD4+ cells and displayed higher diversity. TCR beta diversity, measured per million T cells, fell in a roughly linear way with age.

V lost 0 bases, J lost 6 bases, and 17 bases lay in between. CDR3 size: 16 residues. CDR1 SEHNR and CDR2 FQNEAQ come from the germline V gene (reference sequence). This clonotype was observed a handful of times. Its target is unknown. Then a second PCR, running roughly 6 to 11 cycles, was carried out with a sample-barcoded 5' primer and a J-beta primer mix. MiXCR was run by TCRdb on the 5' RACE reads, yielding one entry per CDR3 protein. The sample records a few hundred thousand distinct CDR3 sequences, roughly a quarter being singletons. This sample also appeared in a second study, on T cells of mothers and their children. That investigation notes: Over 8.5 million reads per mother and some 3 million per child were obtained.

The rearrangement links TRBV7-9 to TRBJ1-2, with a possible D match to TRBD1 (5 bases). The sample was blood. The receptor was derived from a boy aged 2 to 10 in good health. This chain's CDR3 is CASSLARRQSADGYTF. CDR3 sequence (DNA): TGTGCCAGCAGCTTAGCGAGGAGACAGAGCGCTGATGGCTACACCTTC.